This paragraph covers one TCR beta chain sequence. Its target is not known. With the read ending 3 residues before the CDR3 end, the germline J gene is used to fill in that end. The data originate from a study of T cells in women clearing cervical HPV infection. The wider study: Donors had HPV16-related CIN3 or worse; 2 had invasive cancer. General study findings and limits: Cases carried less TRBV6-7 than controls: 0.11% versus 0.16%.

Germline CDR1 DFQATT, CDR2 SNEGSKA (reference sequence). V was clipped by 3 bases and J by 3 bases; unmatched bases: 9. This CDR3 is built from 15 residues. Sequencing was performed with immunoSEQ multiplex PCR; in TCRdb, only in-frame clones are kept and a portion is missing. Its table lists some 16,000 clones. All participants had a single incident cervical HPV16 infection, and prevalent HPV16 infections were excluded. This sequence was found in a woman aged 18-70 years with a cervical HPV16 infection that either progressed to CIN3+ or cleared (not recorded which). Sequenced sample: blood buffy coat. The V gene is TRBV20-1, the J gene TRBJ2-5; 8 nucleotides align to TRBD2. The DNA read from the CDR3 is TGCAGTGCTAGGGAACGGGGGGGCGGAAAAGAGACC. This encodes CSARERGGGKET. The whole CDR3 sequence is CSARERGGGKETQYF.